One sample yielded the 16 T cell receptor beta chains listed below, sequenced in a study of early T cells in non-severe SARS-CoV-2 infection. TCRdb analysed the 5' RACE reads with MiXCR anew, one entry per CDR3 protein. The sample contains approximately 45,000 distinct CDR3 sequences, under 13% of which appear only once. Source material: whole blood. These receptors came from an adult who was a healthcare worker with PCR-confirmed SARS-CoV-2 infection or an uninfected control (not recorded which).

This clonotype was counted many times. The V call is TRBV9, the J call TRBJ2-1; possibly TRBD2 for D (7 bases). The CDR3 totals 15 residues. Germline V gene lookup returns CDR1 SGDLS and CDR2 YYNGEE. V was shortened by 0 bases and J by 4 bases, with 11 bases between the two germline ends. The CDR3 region has the DNA TGTGCCAGCAGCGTAGGGGCGGGGGCTTACAATGAGCAGTTCTTC. This sequence encodes CASSVGAGAYNEQFF. The complete variable domain, with remaining parts taken from reference TRBV9 and TRBJ2-1, reads DSGVTQTPKHLITATGQRVTLRCSPRSGDLSVYWYQQSLDQGLQFLIQYYNGEERAKGNILERFSAQQFPDLHSELNLSSLELGDSALYFCASSVGAGAYNEQFFGPGTRLTVL.

V is TRBV2 and J is TRBJ1-1; no reliable D call. The CDR3 covers 12 residues. Germline V CDR1 and CDR2: SNHLY, FYNNEI. Between the trimmed V and J ends, which lost 9 bases and 1 base, there was a span of 9 bases. The CDR3, as DNA: TGTGCCAGTCGGTGGGCGAACACTGAAGCTTTCTTT. Translated: CASRWANTEAFF.

This clonotype was seen a handful of times. The chain couples TRBV4-1 to TRBJ2-3; TRBD2 matches at 13 bases. Germline V lookup: CDR1 MGHRA, CDR2 YSYEKL. V lost 0 bases to trimming and J lost 8 bases; unmatched junction nucleotides: 8. The CDR3 is 17 amino acids. CDR3 sequence reads: CASSQDLTSGGDGTQYF. In nucleotides, the CDR3 is TGCGCCAGCAGCCAAGATCTAACTAGCGGGGGGGACGGTACGCAGTATTTT.

The chain combines TRBV29-1 with TRBJ2-7; 8 bases match TRBD2. The CDR3 totals 15 residues. Per the germline V gene, CDR1 is SQVTM and CDR2 is ANQGSEA. J lost 4 bases, V lost 0 bases, and 8 bases had no gene match. CDR3 amino acids: CSVEDPSGGYYEQYF. CDR3 DNA sequence: TGCAGCGTTGAAGATCCCAGCGGGGGTTATTACGAGCAGTACTTC.

This clonotype was counted ten times or more. The J gene is TRBJ2-5, the V gene TRBV20-1, with D perhaps TRBD1 or TRBD2 (5 bases each). Germline lookup yields CDR1 DFQATT and CDR2 SNEGSKA (reference sequence). This CDR3 spans 13 amino acids. Trimming removed 3 bases at V and 5 bases at J, with 13 bases between. The CDR3 loop reads CSASEGNQETQYF. In DNA form, the CDR3 reads TGCAGTGCTAGTGAGGGGAATCAGGAGACCCAGTACTTC.

This clonotype was seen at least ten times. The chain has TRBV10-3 and TRBJ1-1; no clear D. Germline V gives CDR1 ENHRY, CDR2 SYGVKD. This CDR3 comprises 14 residues. V was clipped by 6 bases and J by 3 bases, with 14 bases between them. The CDR3 loop is CAISQKGGDTEAFF. The CDR3 region has the DNA TGTGCCATCAGCCAGAAGGGTGGCGACACTGAAGCTTTCTTT.

This chain uses TRBV6-5 with TRBJ1-4; 9 bases align to TRBD1. Germline CDR1 is MNHEY and CDR2 is SVGAGI. This CDR3 is built from 15 residues. After removal of 4 bases from V and 6 bases from J, the junction contained 6 bases not matched to a gene. The CDR3 DNA reads TGTGCCAGCAGTTCAACGGGGACAGGGTATGAAAAACTGTTTTTT. Its protein product is CASSSTGTGYEKLFF.

This clonotype has at least ten counts. The rearrangement uses TRBV7-2 and TRBJ2-1; D is perhaps TRBD1 (5 bases). Germline loops: CDR1 SGHTA, CDR2 FQGNSA. The V end was cut by 1 base, the J end by 10 bases, with 14 bases between. The CDR3 runs 14 residues. The CDR3 loop reads CASSLETVALEQFF. Written as DNA, the CDR3 is TGTGCCAGCAGCTTAGAGACAGTGGCGCTGGAGCAGTTCTTC.

There are a few counts of this clonotype. The rearrangement joins TRBV6-6 to TRBJ2-1; tentative D call: TRBD1 (6 bases). Germline V gene lookup returns CDR1 MNHNY and CDR2 SVGAGI (reference sequence). This CDR3 is built from 16 residues. V dropped 6 bases and J dropped 0 bases, with 15 bases sitting between them. The DNA for the CDR3 is TGTGCCAGCAGGGTGGGACACCTAAGCTCCTACAATGAGCAGTTCTTC. Translating it yields CASRVGHLSSYNEQFF.

This clonotype was detected many times. The chain links TRBV7-7 to TRBJ2-1; weak D call: TRBD2 (6 bases). The CDR3 totals 13 residues. Germline CDR1 reads SSHAT; CDR2 reads FNYEAQ (reference sequence). Trimming shortened V by 5 bases and J by 9 bases, and 14 bases separated the two germline ends. CDR3 DNA: TGTGCCAGCAGCCCGATACTAGCCGGTGAGCAGTTCTTC. It translates to CASSPILAGEQFF.

This clonotype was counted a few times. V is TRBV12-3 or TRBV12-4 and J is TRBJ2-5; D ambiguous. CDR3 size: 13 residues. With 4 bases removed from V and 3 bases from J, the gap between germline ends came to 9 bases. The CDR3 protein is CASSSAVKETQYF. CDR3 coding DNA: TGTGCCAGCAGTTCTGCCGTAAAAGAGACCCAGTACTTC.

The rearrangement links TRBV6-5 to TRBJ2-7; 8 bases match TRBD1. This CDR3 spans 15 amino acids. Germline-derived CDR1 and CDR2 are MNHEY and SVGAGI. Losses at the gene ends were 5 bases for V and 5 bases for J; bases not matched to a gene: 11. CDR3 bases: TGTGCCAGCAGTCACCGACAGGGGTTCAACGACGAGCAGTACTTC. Translated: CASSHRQGFNDEQYF.

The chain employs TRBV29-1 and TRBJ2-1; the match to TRBD1 covers 10 bases. The CDR3 loop spans 14 amino acids. Germline V lookup: CDR1 SQVTM, CDR2 ANQGSEA. Germline trimming cut 5 bases from V and 4 bases from J; bases unmatched to any gene: 5. CDR3 loop: CSVSRQGAYNEQFF. DNA for the CDR3: TGCAGCGTTAGCCGACAGGGGGCTTACAATGAGCAGTTCTTC.

In this sample, this clonotype turned up many times. The rearrangement links TRBV30 to TRBJ2-3; D might be TRBD2 (5 bases). The germline V gene encodes CDR1 GTSNPN and CDR2 SVGIG (reference sequence). The CDR3 length is 13 residues. Trimming cost V 1 base and J 6 bases, with 11 bases left between them. The chain's CDR3 is CAWSANEGDTQYF. The CDR3 DNA reads TGTGCCTGGAGTGCGAACGAGGGCGATACGCAGTATTTT. The full variable domain, with the rest looked up from reference TRBV30 and TRBJ2-3, is SQTIHQWPATLVQPVGSPLSLECTVEGTSNPNLYWYRQAAGRGLQLLFYSVGIGQISSEVPQNLSASRPQDRQFILSSKKLLLSDSGFYLCAWSANEGDTQYFGPGTRLTVL.

This clonotype was observed a few times. The rearrangement uses TRBV29-1 and TRBJ2-1, with TRBD2 matching 15 bases. The germline CDR1 and CDR2 sequences are SQVTM and ANQGSEA. The ends lost 4 bases at V and 8 bases at J; junction bases unmatched: 12. The CDR3 has 17 amino acids. DNA of the CDR3: TGCAGCGTTGGAGGACTAGCGGGGGGGCAAGGGCTGGATGAGCAGTTCTTC. Translated: CSVGGLAGGQGLDEQFF.

The chain links TRBV5-5 to TRBJ2-7; the D gene is possibly TRBD1 (6 bases). The CDR3 contains 15 residues. V shed 0 bases and J shed 2 bases, with 12 bases lying between them. Germline CDR1 SGHKS, CDR2 YYEKEE (reference sequence). As DNA, the CDR3 is TGTGCCAGCAGCTTGGAACAGGGTGGCACCTACGAGCAGTACTTC. Protein: CASSLEQGGTYEQYF. The full variable domain, in which reference TRBV5-5 and TRBJ2-7 provide the parts outside the CDR3, is DAGVTQSPTHLIKTRGQQVTLRCSPISGHKSVSWYQQVLGQGPQFIFQYYEKEERGRGNFPDRFSARQFPNYSSELNVNALLLGDSALYLCASSLEQGGTYEQYFGPGTRLTVT.